The 30 T cell receptor beta chains presented below share a single source sample, sequenced in a study of blood T cell repertoires in COVID-19. Profiling relied on immunoSEQ multiplex PCR, and the TCRdb table lists in-frame clones only, not all of them. The sample has 130,000 to 150,000 clones, 80% to 90% seen once. The sequencing sample was made of peripheral blood. The receptors shown here come from a man aged 18-30 years with COVID-19, enrolled during active disease.

In DNA, the CDR3 is TGCGCCAGCAGCCCCCGTAGCGGGAGAACCTACGAGCAGTACTTC. Protein product: CASSPRSGRTYEQYF. The chain has TRBV4-1 and TRBJ2-7; 9 nucleotides match TRBD2. Losses at the gene ends were 4 bases for V and 2 bases for J; bases not matched to a gene: 6. Germline V gene sequence: CDR1 MGHRA, CDR2 YSYEKL. The CDR3 covers 15 residues.

This chain connects TRBV4-3 to TRBJ1-6; TRBD1 aligns across 7 bases. The V gene's germline CDR1 is LGHNA and CDR2 YSLEER. J was trimmed by 9 bases and V by 3 bases; bases with no gene match: 8. The CDR3 runs 15 residues. The DNA for the CDR3 is TGCGCCAGCAGCCAGTCGACAGGGTCCCCTTCACCCCTCCACTTT. Amino acids: CASSQSTGSPSPLHF.

The CDR3 nucleotides are TGCGCCAGCAGCCAAGATTTAGGCGGTACCTACGAGCAGTACTTC. This codes for CASSQDLGGTYEQYF. The chain combines TRBV4-3 with TRBJ2-7; D ambiguous. Trimming took off 0 bases at V and 2 bases at J, with 11 bases between the two ends. The CDR3 spans 15 residues. Germline-derived CDR1 and CDR2 are LGHNA and YSLEER.

This chain joins TRBV5-1 and TRBJ1-1; 9 nucleotides align to TRBD1. Germline-derived CDR1 and CDR2 are SGHRS and YFSETQ. The V gene end was trimmed by 3 bases and the J gene end by 4 bases; junction bases not matched to a gene: 10. The CDR3 is made up of 16 amino acids. DNA of the CDR3: TGCGCCAGCAGCTATGGAAACAGGGGGCAGGGCACTGAAGCTTTCTTT. Protein product: CASSYGNRGQGTEAFF.

V and J are TRBV28 and TRBJ2-5, with 7 bases identical to TRBD1. The J segment lost 2 bases and the V segment lost 6 bases, leaving 15 bases of the junction unmatched. Germline CDR1 reads MDHEN; CDR2 reads SYDVKM. The CDR3 covers 17 residues. CDR3 DNA sequence: TGTGCCAGCAGCTTTTACAGGGGTCGACCCCCACAAGAGACCCAGTACTTC. Protein sequence: CASSFYRGRPPQETQYF.

The V call is TRBV27, the J call TRBJ2-3; 9 bases line up with TRBD2. This CDR3 has 10 residues. With V trimmed by 8 bases and J by 14 bases, 5 bases remained unmatched. CDR1 is MNHEY and CDR2 is SMNVEV in the germline V gene (reference sequence). The chain's CDR3 is CASASGTWYF. DNA for the CDR3: TGTGCCAGCGCTAGCGGGACGTGGTATTTT.

CDR3 in amino acids: CASSPGTGPYEQYF. The CDR3 DNA follows: TGTGCCAGCAGCCCCGGGACAGGGCCCTACGAGCAGTACTTC. The chain recombines TRBV11-2 with TRBJ2-7; 9 bases are a match to TRBD1. The CDR3 is made up of 14 amino acids. Germline loops: CDR1 SGHAT, CDR2 FQNNGV. V lost 5 bases to trimming and J lost 2 bases; unmatched junction nucleotides: 4.

This clone has just a few counts. The chain combines TRBV7-8 with TRBJ2-1; 12 bases agree with TRBD2. The CDR3 runs 15 residues. Germline CDR1 and CDR2: SGHVS and FQNEAQ. V dropped 6 bases and J dropped 15; count of bases not matched to a gene: 15. The DNA for the CDR3 is TGTGCCAGCAGTGGCACTAGCGGGAGGTACTCCACGAGGTTCTTC. Protein sequence: CASSGTSGRYSTRFF.

CDR3 in DNA: TGTGCCAGCAGCGACAGACTAGCGGGAAACTACAATGAGCAGTTCTTC. It codes for CASSDRLAGNYNEQFF. This chain uses TRBV9 with TRBJ2-1, with 11 bases fitting TRBD2. Trimming removed 3 bases from V and 3 bases from J; junction bases left unmatched: 5. Germline V gene lookup returns CDR1 SGDLS and CDR2 YYNGEE. The CDR3 runs to 16 residues.

The rearrangement links TRBV7-6 to TRBJ2-3; 11 positions agree with TRBD2. The CDR3 has 16 residues. Trimming cost V 4 bases and J 3 bases; bases outside gene matches: 6. CDR1 is SGHVS, CDR2 FNYEAQ, per germline. This CDR3 reads CASSSDPSGRTDTQYF. CDR3 DNA sequence: TGTGCCAGCAGCTCCGACCCTAGCGGGAGGACAGATACGCAGTATTTT. The full variable domain, completed using reference TRBV7-6 and TRBJ2-3, is GAGVSQSPRYKVTKRGQDVALRCDPISGHVSLYWYRQALGQGPEFLTYFNYEAQQDKSGLPNDRFSAERPEGSISTLTIQRTEQRDSAMYRCASSSDPSGRTDTQYFGPGTRLTVL.

The V call is TRBV14, the J call TRBJ2-7; the D gene is possibly TRBD2 (5 bases). Germline assignment: CDR1 SGHDN and CDR2 FVKESK. The CDR3 runs to 13 residues. V lost 3 bases and J 2 bases, leaving 8 bases between the germline ends. The CDR3 DNA is TGTGCCAGCAGCCAGGGGAGTCCCTACGAGCAGTACTTC. It translates to CASSQGSPYEQYF.

The genes are TRBV4-1 and TRBJ1-5; 7 bases are a match to TRBD1. Trimming cost V 6 bases and J 3 bases; bases outside gene matches: 8. Germline lookup yields CDR1 MGHRA and CDR2 YSYEKL. There are 15 residues in the CDR3. The DNA for the CDR3 is TGCGCCAGCAGGTACGAACAGGGGAACAATCAGCCCCAGCATTTT. This gives the protein CASRYEQGNNQPQHF.

The chain links TRBV3-1 (or the pseudogene TRBV3-2) to TRBJ2-7; possibly TRBD2 for D (5 bases). The CDR3 totals 16 residues. Germline lookup yields CDR1 LGHDT and CDR2 YNNKEL (reference sequence). The germline V and J ends were trimmed by 0 bases and 3 bases, with 15 bases remaining between them. CDR3 in DNA: TGTGCCAGCAGCCAAGATGCGGAGCGGACCTACTACGAGCAGTACTTC. This sequence encodes CASSQDAERTYYEQYF.

The sample holds a few counts of this clone. The chain has TRBV7-9 and TRBJ2-7, with 12 bases lining up with TRBD2. With V trimmed by 1 base and J by 2 bases, 9 bases remained unmatched. CDR1 and CDR2 from the germline V gene are SEHNR and FQNEAQ (reference sequence). This CDR3 spans 18 amino acids. DNA for the CDR3: TGTGCCAGCAGCTTAGGCCTAGCGGGAGGGCCGGCTCCCTACGAGCAGTACTTC. It translates to CASSLGLAGGPAPYEQYF.

The chain combines TRBV13 with TRBJ2-1; 7 bases align to TRBD1. The CDR3 loop spans 17 amino acids. With V trimmed by 2 bases and J by 2 bases, 9 bases remained unmatched. CDR1 is PRHDT and CDR2 is FYEKMQ in the germline V gene (reference sequence). The CDR3 nucleotides read TGTGCCAGCAGCTTACCGAACACAGGGGTAACCTACAATGAGCAGTTCTTC. This translates into CASSLPNTGVTYNEQFF. Complete variable domain (other parts from reference TRBV13 and TRBJ2-1): AAGVIQSPRHLIKEKRETATLKCYPIPRHDTVYWYQQGPGQDPQFLISFYEKMQSDKGSIPDRFSAQQFSDYHSELNMSSLELGDSALYFCASSLPNTGVTYNEQFFGPGTRLTVL.

In its sample, this clone was seen a few times. The gene calls are TRBV5-6 and TRBJ1-2; D is unclear. This CDR3 has 12 residues. Trimming took 2 bases from V and 6 from J, leaving 8 bases between them. Germline CDR1 is SGHDT and CDR2 is YYEEEE. The CDR3 sequence is CASSFGRDGYTF. In DNA form, the CDR3 reads TGTGCCAGCAGCTTTGGGAGGGATGGCTACACCTTC.

The DNA of the CDR3 is TGTGCCTGGAGCCCATGGGGGACAGGGGGCCCTTTGGACACTGAAGCTTTCTTT. It yields the protein CAWSPWGTGGPLDTEAFF. The chain carries TRBV30 and TRBJ1-1; 12 positions match TRBD1. V lost 3 bases to trimming and J lost 3 bases; unmatched junction nucleotides: 14. The CDR3 is 18 amino acids. In germline, CDR1 is GTSNPN, CDR2 SVGIG (reference sequence).

This rearrangement joins TRBV30 to TRBJ2-5, with 12 bases fitting TRBD1. The J segment lost 1 base and the V segment lost 5 bases, leaving 5 bases of the junction unmatched. Germline-derived CDR1 and CDR2 are GTSNPN and SVGIG (reference sequence). The length of the CDR3 is 15 residues. The CDR3 is CAWGPGQGAQETQYF. In nucleotides, the CDR3 is TGTGCCTGGGGACCGGGACAGGGGGCCCAAGAGACCCAGTACTTC.

The chain carries TRBV4-3 and TRBJ2-7; 11 nucleotides match TRBD2. Trimming removed 4 bases from V and 1 base from J; junction bases left unmatched: 24. Germline V gives CDR1 LGHNA, CDR2 YSLEER. CDR3 length equals 22 residues. The CDR3 loop is CASSRRDPRTSGPFRGSYEQYF. The CDR3 DNA sequence: TGCGCCAGCAGCCGGCGAGACCCCAGGACTAGCGGGCCGTTTAGGGGGTCCTACGAGCAGTACTTC.

The J gene is TRBJ1-4, the V gene TRBV9; D is uncertain. Germline V gives CDR1 SGDLS, CDR2 YYNGEE. This CDR3 has 14 amino acids. V was cut by 4 bases and J by 2 bases, with 9 bases left in between. CDR3 bases: TGTGCCAGCAGCTTATCCGGGACTAATGAAAAACTGTTTTTT. It is translated as CASSLSGTNEKLFF.

V gene TRBV5-5 combines with J gene TRBJ2-1, with D perhaps matching TRBD1 (5 bases). The CDR3 runs to 12 residues. Germline V gives CDR1 SGHKS, CDR2 YYEKEE (reference sequence). The germline V and J ends were trimmed by 7 bases and 8 bases, with 13 bases remaining between them. The CDR3 DNA reads TGTGCCAGCGGGCCTCAGGGATATGAGCAGTTCTTC. Translating gives CASGPQGYEQFF.

The chain couples TRBV28 to TRBJ2-1, with TRBD2 matching over 13 bases. The CDR3 has 15 residues. Germline CDR1 is MDHEN and CDR2 is SYDVKM. V dropped 7 bases and J dropped 6; count of bases not matched to a gene: 6. The CDR3 bases are TGTGCCAGCAATCCACTAGCGGGAGGGACCAATGAGCAGTTCTTC. It specifies CASNPLAGGTNEQFF.

This clone has a handful of counts. V usage is TRBV7-9 and J usage is TRBJ2-3, with TRBD2 identical over 10 bases. The V gene end was trimmed by 3 bases and the J gene end by 2 bases; junction bases not matched to a gene: 5. This CDR3 has 16 residues. Germline V CDR1 and CDR2: SEHNR, FQNEAQ (reference sequence). The CDR3 is CASSFPTSGYTDTQYF. Here the CDR3 DNA reads TGTGCCAGCAGCTTCCCGACTAGCGGGTACACAGATACGCAGTATTTT.

V gene TRBV28 combines with J gene TRBJ2-6; 8 positions match TRBD1. This CDR3 has 16 amino acids. Trimming at V came to 7 bases and at J to 2 bases, leaving 7 bases not matched to a gene. Germline CDR1 reads MDHEN; CDR2 reads SYDVKM. This CDR3 is CASNRQGRTGANVLTF. The DNA for the CDR3 is TGTGCCAGCAATAGACAGGGGAGGACTGGGGCCAACGTCCTGACTTTC.

V gene TRBV6-6 combines with J gene TRBJ2-2, with D unclear. V was pared by 5 bases and J by 2 bases, with 15 bases between. The germline V gene has CDR1 MNHNY and CDR2 SVGAGI (reference sequence). The CDR3 length is 16 residues. The CDR3 is CASSNTATLNTGELFF. For the CDR3, the DNA is TGTGCCAGCAGTAACACAGCTACTTTAAACACCGGGGAGCTGTTTTTT.

The rearrangement joins TRBV27 to TRBJ1-6; 9 positions match TRBD1. Germline CDR1 reads MNHEY; CDR2 reads SMNVEV (reference sequence). J was trimmed by 7 bases and V by 4 bases; bases with no gene match: 5. The CDR3 is made up of 15 amino acids. The CDR3 DNA reads as TGTGCCAGCAGTTCCCGGGACAGGGCCAATTCACCCCTCCACTTT. It is translated as CASSSRDRANSPLHF.

The genes are TRBV15 and TRBJ2-2, with 8 bases that match TRBD1. Germline CDR1 and CDR2: LNHNV and YYDKDF (reference sequence). V gave up 5 bases and J gave up 9 bases; unmatched junction bases: 23. The CDR3 consists of 19 residues. Written as DNA, the CDR3 is TGTGCCACCAGCCTCATCCAAGGCGGACAGGGAAGCCTGTTGCGGGAGCTGTTTTTT. This translates into CATSLIQGGQGSLLRELFF.

Points on this clone: The germline gene is not matched at one end of the junction; a read error may be the cause. The V gene is TRBV13, the J gene TRBJ1-4; no clear D gene. The CDR3 extends over 14 amino acids. Germline CDR1 is PRHDT and CDR2 is FYEKMQ (reference sequence). The CDR3 nucleotides read TGTGCCAGCAGCTTCAGTCAGACGAGGGAAAAACTGCTTTTT. This codes for CASSFSQTREKLLF.

This clone has just one count. The chain combines TRBV2 with TRBJ2-1, with D maybe TRBD2 (5 bases). Germline V gene lookup returns CDR1 SNHLY and CDR2 FYNNEI. This CDR3 is built from 10 residues. The CDR3, as DNA: TGTGCGCCGGCGGGCACTGAGCAGTTCTTC. Encoded protein: CAPAGTEQFF.

The genes are TRBV5-6 and TRBJ2-3; the match to TRBD2 covers 14 bases. Trimming at V came to 3 bases and at J to 5 bases, leaving 5 bases not matched to a gene. Germline CDR1 is SGHDT and CDR2 is YYEEEE. CDR3 length equals 16 residues. The CDR3 is CASSWGLAGEGDTQYF. CDR3 coding DNA: TGTGCCAGCAGCTGGGGACTAGCGGGAGAGGGAGATACGCAGTATTTT.